These 7 T cell receptor beta chains came from one sample sequenced in a study of T cell responses to AZD1222 COVID-19 vaccine. TCRdb's table, derived via immunoSEQ multiplex PCR, lists solely in-frame clones and lacks some. The table shows approximately 150,000 clones, with around 91% occurring only once. Here the sequenced sample was peripheral blood, taken 28 days after the second AZD1222 dose. Receptor source: an adult who received the AZD1222 COVID-19 vaccine.

The chain employs TRBV7-6 and TRBJ2-7, with 7 positions matching TRBD1. The CDR3 contains 14 residues. Germline loops: CDR1 SGHVS, CDR2 FNYEAQ. Trimming removed 5 bases from V and 7 bases from J; junction bases left unmatched: 11. CDR3 amino acids: CASSLETGPREQYF. The CDR3 region has the DNA TGTGCCAGCAGCCTGGAGACAGGGCCTAGAGAGCAGTACTTC.

This chain links TRBV2 with TRBJ2-7, with 9 bases aligning to TRBD1. This CDR3 is 14 amino acids long. Germline CDR1 and CDR2: SNHLY and FYNNEI. Trimming took 6 bases from V and 2 from J; bases not matched to a gene: 5. The CDR3 DNA sequence: TGTGCCAGCAGAGTTACAGGGGGCCCCTACGAGCAGTACTTC. Translated: CASRVTGGPYEQYF. The complete variable domain, with remaining parts taken from reference TRBV2 and TRBJ2-7, reads EPEVTQTPSHQVTQMGQEVILRCVPISNHLYFYWYRQILGQKVEFLVSFYNNEISEKSEIFDDQFSVERPDGSNFTLKIRSTKLEDSAMYFCASRVTGGPYEQYFGPGTRLTVT.

The J gene is TRBJ2-7, the V gene TRBV5-8; 7 bases are a match to TRBD1. Germline V lookup: CDR1 SGHTS, CDR2 YDEGEE. This CDR3 is built from 14 residues. Losses at the gene ends were 0 bases for V and 9 bases for J; bases not matched to a gene: 9. The CDR3 nucleotides are TGTGCCAGCAGCTTGGGGTGGGGACAGCTCGGGCAGTACTTC. It translates to CASSLGWGQLGQYF.

This chain joins TRBV30 and TRBJ2-7, with 12 nucleotides matching TRBD1. CDR3 length equals 15 residues. Losses at the gene ends were 0 bases for V and 5 bases for J; bases not matched to a gene: 5. In germline, CDR1 is GTSNPN, CDR2 SVGIG (reference sequence). The CDR3 bases are TGTGCCTGGAGTGTAAGGGGGACAGGGGGCAACGAGCAGTACTTC. Protein: CAWSVRGTGGNEQYF.

The chain is built from TRBV18 and TRBJ2-3; 7 bases match TRBD1. The germline V gene encodes CDR1 KGHSH and CDR2 LQKENI. V lost 6 bases and J lost 5; bases outside the gene matches: 11. The CDR3 is made up of 15 amino acids. The CDR3 sequence is CASSPVQGEIDTQYF. In DNA form, the CDR3 reads TGTGCCAGCTCTCCCGTCCAGGGGGAGATAGATACGCAGTATTTT. The full variable domain, completed using reference TRBV18 and TRBJ2-3, is NAGVMQNPRHLVRRRGQEARLRCSPMKGHSHVYWYRQLPEEGLKFMVYLQKENIIDESGMPKERFSAEFPKEGPSILRIQQVVRGDSAAYFCASSPVQGEIDTQYFGPGTRLTVL.

V usage is TRBV3-1 (or the pseudogene TRBV3-2) and J usage is TRBJ1-2; unclear D gene. This CDR3 is 12 amino acids long. V was pared by 1 base and J by 6 bases, with 6 bases between. The germline V gene has CDR1 LGHDT and CDR2 YNNKEL (reference sequence). The CDR3 nucleotides are TGTGCCAGCAGCCAAGCAAGGAATGGCTACACCTTC. Protein sequence: CASSQARNGYTF.

The V and J genes are TRBV4-3 and TRBJ2-1; 8 bases line up with TRBD2. J was trimmed by 1 base and V by 0 bases; bases with no gene match: 2. Germline V gene sequence: CDR1 LGHNA, CDR2 YSLEER. The CDR3 has 16 residues. This CDR3 is CASSQDSGTSYNEQFF. The CDR3 DNA follows: TGCGCCAGCAGCCAAGATAGCGGGACTTCCTACAATGAGCAGTTCTTC.